This T cell receptor beta chain was sequenced during a study of Graves' ophthalmopathy and Graves' hyperthyroidism. Findings and limits, study-wide: Ophthalmopathy cases were distinguished from stable hyperthyroidism by a 13-signature model, reaching 85% to 90% sensitivity and around 81% specificity.

The CDR3 consists of 14 residues. Unmatched junction bases numbered 5, after V lost 5 bases and J lost 7 bases. Fresh peripheral blood, around 10 ml, was the PBMC source. Scientists amplified the TCR beta CDR3 regions from RNA transcripts. Scientists carried out first-round RT-PCR using HTBI primers and then a second-round multiplex PCR. A single record per CDR3 protein comes from TCRdb applying MiXCR to the multiplex PCR reads. Among some 350,000 distinct CDR3 sequences listed, about 18% were seen once. Details on this clonotype: Its target is unknown.

The chain recombines TRBV12-3 or TRBV12-4 with TRBJ1-5; TRBD1 agrees at 10 bases. The TCR was taken from an adult woman with stable Graves' hyperthyroidism. Sample: peripheral blood. The CDR3 nucleotides read TGTGCCAGCAGTCATGGGACAGGGGCGCAGCCCCAGCATTTT. This sequence encodes CASSHGTGAQPQHF.